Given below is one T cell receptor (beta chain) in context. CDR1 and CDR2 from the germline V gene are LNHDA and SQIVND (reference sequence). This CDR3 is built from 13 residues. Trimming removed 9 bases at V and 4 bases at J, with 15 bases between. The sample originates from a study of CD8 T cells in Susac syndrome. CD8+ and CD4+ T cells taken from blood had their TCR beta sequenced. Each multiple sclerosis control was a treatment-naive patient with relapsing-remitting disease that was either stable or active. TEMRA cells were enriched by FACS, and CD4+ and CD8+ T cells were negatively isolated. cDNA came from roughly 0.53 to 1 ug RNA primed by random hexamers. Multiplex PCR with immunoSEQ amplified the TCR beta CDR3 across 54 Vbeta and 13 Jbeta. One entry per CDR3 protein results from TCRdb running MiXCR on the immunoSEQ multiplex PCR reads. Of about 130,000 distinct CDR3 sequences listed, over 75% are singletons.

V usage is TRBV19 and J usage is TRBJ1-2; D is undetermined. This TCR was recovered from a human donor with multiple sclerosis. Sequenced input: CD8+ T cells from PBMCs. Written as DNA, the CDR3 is TGTGCCAGCAGACCGCTGACTCTCTATGGCTACACCTTC. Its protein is CASRPLTLYGYTF.